This TCR beta chain was retrieved from a study of CD8 T cells in ankylosing spondylitis. Library preparation for TCR beta used quantitative 5'-RACE with molecular barcodes. TCRdb analysed the 5' RACE reads with MiXCR anew, one entry per CDR3 protein. Of about 300,000 distinct CDR3 sequences in the sample, around 21% are singletons; the top ten hold 3% to 4%. CDR3 length equals 15 residues. The V end lost 3 bases, the J end lost 0 bases, and 9 bases lay between the germline ends. The germline V gene has CDR1 KGHSH and CDR2 LQKENI. A remark on this clonotype: Its antigen is currently unknown.

General study findings and limits: Some of the motif variants had earlier been found in reactive arthritis patients' fluid and blood. Those disease-linked clones were CD8+; they were also relatively rare in peripheral blood. Significant enrichment of disease-linked clones was reported in matched ankylosing spondylitis synovial fluid.

The specimen was blood, either unsorted or a sorted T cell fraction (not recorded which). This chain joins TRBV18 and TRBJ1-5; possible D gene TRBD1, 5 bases. This TCR came from a female donor with ankylosing spondylitis or in good health (not recorded which). The CDR3 nucleotides read TGTGCCAGCTCACCCCGGGGGTATAGCAATCAGCCCCAGCATTTT. Encoded protein: CASSPRGYSNQPQHF. The whole variable domain, remainder taken from reference TRBV18 and TRBJ1-5, is NAGVMQNPRHLVRRRGQEARLRCSPMKGHSHVYWYRQLPEEGLKFMVYLQKENIIDESGMPKERFSAEFPKEGPSILRIQQVVRGDSAAYFCASSPRGYSNQPQHFGDGTRLSIL.